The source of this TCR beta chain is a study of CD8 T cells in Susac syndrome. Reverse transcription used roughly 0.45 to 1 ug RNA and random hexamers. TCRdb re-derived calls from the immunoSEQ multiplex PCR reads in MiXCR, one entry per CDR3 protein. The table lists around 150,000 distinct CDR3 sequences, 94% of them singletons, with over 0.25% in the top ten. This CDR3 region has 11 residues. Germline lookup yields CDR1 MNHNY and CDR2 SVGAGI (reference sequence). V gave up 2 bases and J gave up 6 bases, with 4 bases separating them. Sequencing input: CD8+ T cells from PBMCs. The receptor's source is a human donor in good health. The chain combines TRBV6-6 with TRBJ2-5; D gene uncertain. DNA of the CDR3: TGTGCCAGCAGTTACAATCAGACCCAGTACTTC. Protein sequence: CASSYNQTQYF.